A single sample gave rise to the 30 T cell receptor beta chains below, sequenced in a study of T cell repertoires in cytomegalovirus infection. MiXCR, run by TCRdb on the reads, gives a single entry per CDR3 protein. Among about 140,000 distinct CDR3 sequences listed, roughly 32% were seen once. For these TCRs, the target antigens are not known. Specimen: CD8+ T cells from cultured PBMCs, collected from culture after CMV antigen stimulation. These receptors all come from a human donor in good health (CMV status not recorded). Some clones in this sample may be carry-over from other donors' samples.

The V gene is TRBV12-3 or TRBV12-4, the J gene TRBJ2-7; weak D call: TRBD2 (7 bases). V was pared by 3 bases and J by 4 bases, with 13 bases between. CDR3 size: 14 residues. CDR3 in amino acids: CASSFGGPGYEQYF. The CDR3 DNA follows: TGTGCCAGCAGTTTCGGGGGGCCCGGGTACGAGCAGTACTTC.

This clonotype showed up just a few times. The chain carries TRBV7-9 and TRBJ2-1; D is unresolved. V was clipped by 5 bases and J by 1 base, with 12 bases between them. In germline, CDR1 is SEHNR, CDR2 FQNEAQ (reference sequence). The CDR3 is 15 amino acids. The CDR3 spells CASSGDGSSYNEQFF. The CDR3 bases are TGTGCCAGCAGCGGAGACGGTTCTTCCTACAATGAGCAGTTCTTC.

This clonotype was counted a single time. The chain uses TRBV15 and TRBJ2-4; the match to TRBD1 covers 8 bases. CDR1 is LNHNV, CDR2 YYDKDF, per germline (reference sequence). The CDR3 spans 15 residues. J was trimmed by 8 bases and V by 3 bases; bases with no gene match: 9. CDR3 nucleotides: TGTGCCACCAGCAGGACCGGGACAGGAGTTGACATTCAGTACTTC. Translated: CATSRTGTGVDIQYF.

The chain couples TRBV5-5 to TRBJ1-2; possibly TRBD1 for D (6 bases). The germline CDR1 and CDR2 sequences are SGHKS and YYEKEE (reference sequence). This CDR3 region has 14 residues. V was clipped by 4 bases and J by 0 bases, with 10 bases between them. For the CDR3, the DNA is TGTGCCAGCAGCATACAGGGTCCTAACTATGGCTACACCTTC. This encodes CASSIQGPNYGYTF.

The CDR3 nucleotides read TGTGCCAGCAGCCCAAGGAGCGGGGGGCCGAATTTCTACGAGCAGTACTTC. Translated: CASSPRSGGPNFYEQYF. This chain uses TRBV7-8 with TRBJ2-7, with 9 bases aligning to TRBD2. The V and J ends lost 5 bases and 3 bases, in that order; junction bases with no gene match: 14. CDR1 and CDR2 from the germline V gene are SGHVS and FQNEAQ. This CDR3 comprises 17 residues.

The rearrangement uses TRBV27 and TRBJ1-1; no reliable D call. Germline V gene data show CDR1 as MNHEY and CDR2 as SMNVEV (reference sequence). The V end was cut by 2 bases, the J end by 0 bases, with 10 bases between. The CDR3 is 15 amino acids. The CDR3 reads CASSLSPGMNTEAFF. Here the CDR3 DNA reads TGTGCCAGCAGTTTAAGTCCAGGTATGAACACTGAAGCTTTCTTT.

This clonotype was seen only a few times. The V and J genes are TRBV12-3 or TRBV12-4 and TRBJ1-3, with TRBD1 matching 10 bases. After removal of 10 bases from V and 2 bases from J, the junction contained 2 bases not matched to a gene. The CDR3 sequence is 13 residues long. The CDR3 sequence: CATGQGAGNTIYF. In DNA form, the CDR3 reads TGTGCCACCGGACAGGGGGCTGGAAACACCATATATTTT.

V usage is TRBV29-1 and J usage is TRBJ1-3, with D hard to call. Trimming pared 0 bases from V and 4 bases from J, leaving 16 bases between. Germline CDR1 and CDR2: SQVTM and ANQGSEA. This CDR3 contains 16 residues. CDR3 sequence reads: CSVEEPPRGPGNTIYF. The CDR3 coding sequence is TGCAGCGTTGAAGAACCCCCCAGAGGGCCCGGAAACACCATATATTTT.

The chain is built from TRBV9 and TRBJ1-3, with 7 bases that match TRBD1. J lost 2 bases, V lost 3 bases, and 5 bases had no gene match. Per germline, CDR1 SGDLS and CDR2 YYNGEE. The CDR3 loop spans 15 amino acids. Here the CDR3 DNA reads TGTGCCAGCAGCGCAAACAGGGGAACTGGAAACACCATATATTTT. Translating it yields CASSANRGTGNTIYF.

This clonotype turned up a few times. V is TRBV19 and J is TRBJ1-1, with unresolved D. The germline gives CDR1 LNHDA, CDR2 SQIVND (reference sequence). Between the trimmed V and J ends, which lost 9 bases and 8 bases, there was a span of 22 bases. The CDR3 has 14 residues. The CDR3 here is CASKKDLGVKEAFF. CDR3 nucleotide sequence: TGTGCCAGCAAGAAGGACCTTGGGGTCAAGGAAGCTTTCTTT.

This sequence joins TRBV28 and TRBJ2-7; TRBD1 matches 7 bases. V trimming: 6 bases; J trimming: 5 bases; junction bases outside the gene matches: 10. Germline CDR1 is MDHEN and CDR2 is SYDVKM. The CDR3 contains 14 residues. The CDR3 coding sequence is TGTGCCAGCAGCCAGAAGACAGGGTTCAACGAGCAGTACTTC. This sequence encodes CASSQKTGFNEQYF.

This chain connects TRBV11-2 to TRBJ2-7; D not resolved. The CDR3 sequence is 12 residues long. CDR1 and CDR2 from the germline V gene are SGHAT and FQNNGV. With 5 bases removed from V and 5 bases from J, the gap between germline ends came to 10 bases. The CDR3 DNA is TGTGCCAGCAGCCTGAGGCTCGACGAGCAGTACTTC. This encodes CASSLRLDEQYF. Complete variable domain (other parts from reference TRBV11-2 and TRBJ2-7): EAGVAQSPRYKIIEKRQSVAFWCNPISGHATLYWYQQILGQGPKLLIQFQNNGVVDDSQLPKDRFSAERLKGVDSTLKIQPAKLEDSAVYLCASSLRLDEQYFGPGTRLTVT.

This clonotype was detected a few times. V is TRBV12-3 or TRBV12-4 and J is TRBJ1-1; the D is unclear. Trimming took off 7 bases at V and 1 base at J, with 7 bases between the two ends. The CDR3 is made up of 12 amino acids. Written as DNA, the CDR3 is TGTGCCAGCAAGACCGAGAACACTGAAGCTTTCTTT. This codes for CASKTENTEAFF.

This clonotype showed up just a few times. The rearrangement uses TRBV23-1 and TRBJ2-7; 7 positions match TRBD1. TRBV23-1 is an ORF; its function is uncertain. The ends lost 3 bases at V and 2 bases at J; junction bases unmatched: 13. The CDR3 has 17 amino acids. In DNA form, the CDR3 reads TGCGCCAGCAGTCAGGGACCCGGGACAGCCTGGACCTACGAGCAGTACTTC. Its protein is CASSQGPGTAWTYEQYF.

This chain connects TRBV19 to TRBJ2-7; TRBD1 aligns across 9 bases. Per the germline V gene, CDR1 is LNHDA and CDR2 is SQIVND (reference sequence). This CDR3 has 15 amino acids. V was clipped by 7 bases and J by 3 bases; unmatched bases: 10. Here the CDR3 DNA reads TGTGCCAGTACCCCTGGGACAGGGTTGGACTACGAGCAGTACTTC. Amino acid sequence: CASTPGTGLDYEQYF.

The genes are TRBV28 and TRBJ2-3; 7 nucleotides match TRBD1. Trimming removed 6 bases from V and 1 base from J; junction bases left unmatched: 7. The germline gives CDR1 MDHEN, CDR2 SYDVKM. The CDR3 is 15 residues long. CDR3 nucleotides: TGTGCCAGCAGAATTAGACAGGGCGGCACAGATACGCAGTATTTT. Residues: CASRIRQGGTDTQYF. The whole variable domain, filled in from reference TRBV28 and TRBJ2-3, reads DVKVTQSSRYLVKRTGEKVFLECVQDMDHENMFWYRQDPGLGLRLIYFSYDVKMKEKGDIPEGYSVSREKKERFSLILESASTNQTSMYLCASRIRQGGTDTQYFGPGTRLTVL.

This clonotype has at least ten counts. The chain has TRBV4-1 and TRBJ1-1; tentative D call: TRBD1 (6 bases). Germline lookup yields CDR1 MGHRA and CDR2 YSYEKL. This CDR3 region has 16 residues. The V gene lost 0 bases and the J gene lost 3 bases, with 14 bases spanning the gap. For the CDR3, the DNA is TGCGCCAGCAGCCAAGAGGGGGGGGGCCTGTACACTGAAGCTTTCTTT. It codes for CASSQEGGGLYTEAFF.

The CDR3 coding sequence is TGTGCCAGCAGTTTCACGGATTTCCCGACCTCAACTAATGAAAAACTGTTTTTT. This sequence encodes CASSFTDFPTSTNEKLFF. This sequence joins TRBV27 and TRBJ1-4, with unresolved D. Germline CDR1 MNHEY, CDR2 SMNVEV (reference sequence). This CDR3 has 18 residues. The V end was cut by 3 bases, the J end by 0 bases, with 17 bases between. The full variable domain, its missing parts supplied by reference TRBV27 and TRBJ1-4, is EAQVTQNPRYLITVTGKKLTVTCSQNMNHEYMSWYRQDPGLGLRQIYYSMNVEVTDKGDVPEGYKVSRKEKRNFPLILESPSPNQTSLYFCASSFTDFPTSTNEKLFFGSGTQLSVL.

This clonotype was seen once. The CDR3 nucleotides read TGTGCCTCCTACGCACCCGAGCGGGGGACCCAAGAGACCCAGTACTTC. It encodes CASYAPERGTQETQYF. The V gene is TRBV28, the J gene TRBJ2-5, with 8 nucleotides matching TRBD2. V dropped 11 bases and J dropped 1; count of bases not matched to a gene: 15. This CDR3 has 16 amino acids. CDR1 is MDHEN and CDR2 is SYDVKM in the germline V gene.

This chain uses TRBV20-1 with TRBJ1-6, with D hard to call. V lost 5 bases to trimming and J lost 5 bases, with 22 bases between them. CDR3 size: 17 residues. CDR1 is DFQATT, CDR2 SNEGSKA, per germline (reference sequence). The DNA of the CDR3 is TGCAGTGCTCCTGAATACCCTGGCATTCCCAATAATTCACCCCTCCACTTT. Translation: CSAPEYPGIPNNSPLHF.

The chain links TRBV6-1 to TRBJ2-3; D not resolved. Germline V gene lookup returns CDR1 MNHNS and CDR2 SASEGT. This CDR3 region has 16 residues. V gave up 1 base and J gave up 4 bases, with 15 bases separating them. Here the CDR3 reads CASSEDRSLVADTQYF. CDR3 bases: TGTGCCAGCAGTGAAGATCGCAGCCTAGTAGCAGATACGCAGTATTTT.

This clonotype has more than one count but fewer than ten. The rearrangement joins TRBV29-1 to TRBJ1-1; 7 nucleotides align to TRBD1. The CDR3 extends over 13 amino acids. V was clipped by 4 bases and J by 2 bases; unmatched bases: 4. CDR1 is SQVTM, CDR2 ANQGSEA, per germline. Here the CDR3 DNA reads TGCAGCGTTGTGGGGGACAGTAACACTGAAGCTTTCTTT. Translated, it gives CSVVGDSNTEAFF.

This clonotype has at least ten counts. The V call is TRBV9, the J call TRBJ2-5; perhaps TRBD1 as D (6 bases). The CDR3 spans 13 residues. V dropped 6 bases and J dropped 5 bases, with 14 bases sitting between them. Germline values: CDR1 SGDLS, CDR2 YYNGEE. As DNA, the CDR3 is TGTGCCAGCAACGGGGACCAGGGGGAGACCCAGTACTTC. Translated, it gives CASNGDQGETQYF.

The chain links TRBV12-3 or TRBV12-4 to TRBJ2-2; D possibly corresponds to TRBD1 (8 bases). CDR3 length: 16 amino acids. Deletions cut 4 bases from V and 3 bases from J, with 15 bases between. CDR3 sequence: CASSSWTGRDTGELFF. The CDR3 DNA is TGTGCCAGCAGTTCTTGGACAGGGAGGGACACCGGGGAGCTGTTTTTT.

The chain carries TRBV7-6 and TRBJ2-3; D perhaps matches TRBD2 (7 bases). Trimming left V 4 bases short and J 1 base short, with 18 bases between. Germline V gene lookup returns CDR1 SGHVS and CDR2 FNYEAQ. This CDR3 has 17 residues. The CDR3 region has the DNA TGTGCCAGCAGCTCGCCCCCGGGGGGCCGGGGCACAGATACGCAGTATTTT. Translating it yields CASSSPPGGRGTDTQYF.

Concerning this clonotype: At one end the junction does not follow the germline gene, possibly because of a read error. The J gene is TRBJ2-5, the V gene TRBV6-2 or TRBV6-3; 13 positions agree with TRBD2. The V gene's germline CDR1 is MNHEY and CDR2 SVGEGT. CDR3 length: 18 amino acids. CDR3 sequence reads: CVSSSGLAGAPYQETQYF. DNA of the CDR3: TGTGTCAGCAGTTCCGGACTAGCGGGGGCCCCGTACCAAGAGACCCAGTACTTC.

This clonotype was counted many times. This chain links TRBV28 with TRBJ1-4; D gene uncertain. The CDR3 covers 13 residues. Germline CDR1 MDHEN, CDR2 SYDVKM. V was shortened by 3 bases and J by 6 bases, with 8 bases between the two germline ends. The CDR3 here is CASSFSYDEKLFF. The CDR3 nucleotides are TGTGCCAGCAGTTTCTCTTATGATGAAAAACTGTTTTTT.

This clonotype was observed many times. The rearrangement joins TRBV28 to TRBJ1-2; D may be TRBD1 (6 bases). This CDR3 spans 12 amino acids. The germline gives CDR1 MDHEN, CDR2 SYDVKM. With 2 bases removed from V and 8 bases from J, the gap between germline ends came to 9 bases. The DNA of the CDR3 is TGTGCCAGCAGTTTACCAGGGGCAGGCTACACCTTC. This sequence encodes CASSLPGAGYTF.

The chain carries TRBV7-9 and TRBJ2-5, with 8 bases identical to TRBD2. V shed 5 bases, J shed 1 base, and the junction held 9 bases outside the gene matches. CDR1 is SEHNR and CDR2 is FQNEAQ in the germline V gene (reference sequence). The CDR3 covers 16 residues. The chain's CDR3 is CASSGPREGSQETQYF. The DNA of the CDR3 is TGTGCCAGCAGCGGGCCCCGGGAGGGGTCCCAAGAGACCCAGTACTTC.

This clonotype was counted between two and nine times. This chain connects TRBV6-5 to TRBJ1-2; 10 bases align to TRBD1. The CDR3 has 16 amino acids. Germline CDR1 reads MNHEY; CDR2 reads SVGAGI. V lost 4 bases and J lost 6; bases outside the gene matches: 11. CDR3 DNA: TGTGCCAGCAGTTCCAACCCGACAGGGGGCGAGGATGGCTACACCTTC. Its translation is CASSSNPTGGEDGYTF.